This is a list of T cell receptor beta chains from one sample in a study of blood T cell repertoires in COVID-19. Clones were read by immunoSEQ multiplex PCR, and TCRdb kept only the in-frame ones, dropping some. The sample records approximately 190,000 clones, under 90% being singletons. Sequencing was carried out using peripheral blood. The source of these receptors is a human donor in a cohort sampled during active COVID-19. Each CDR3 is given with its conserved first and last residue. D genes are given only for firm matches. Size is stated for part of the rows, as once, few or many counts, or as a class when the clone is expanded.

-	-	TRBV7-9	TRBJ1-1	TGTGCCAGCAGCTTAGTCGGGGTCATGAACACTGAAGCTTTCTTT	CASSLVGVMNTEAFF
-	-	TRBV5-1	TRBJ2-7	TGCGCCAGCAGCTCGACAGGTTCCTACGAGCAGTACTTC	CASSSTGSYEQYF
-	TRBD2	TRBV5-1	TRBJ2-2	TGCGCCAGCAGCTTCCGTCGGACTAGCGGGGGGATGAACACCGGGGAGCTGTTTTTT	CASSFRRTSGGMNTGELFF
-	-	TRBV4-1	TRBJ2-7	TGCGCCAGCAGCCAAGAGTTGGCCAAGACCTACGAGCAGTACTTC	CASSQELAKTYEQYF
-	TRBD1	TRBV5-1	TRBJ2-6	TGCGCCAGCAGCTTGATACCCCGGACAGGCTCTGGGGCCAACGTCCTGACTTTC	CASSLIPRTGSGANVLTF
once	TRBD1	TRBV6-5	TRBJ1-5	TGTGCCAGCAGTACCCGGACAGGGGGCCAGCCCCAGCATTTT	CASSTRTGGQPQHF
-	-	TRBV5-8	TRBJ2-5	TGTGCCAGCAGCTTTGGGTACCTACGGGGTAGAGAGACCCAGTACTTC	CASSFGYLRGRETQYF
-	TRBD1	TRBV6-5	TRBJ2-3	TGTGCCAGCAGGAGACAGGGAGTTGATACGCAGTATTTT	CASRRQGVDTQYF
-	TRBD1	TRBV4-1	TRBJ2-2	TGCGCCAGCAGCCGAGGACAGGGGGCAAGGACCGGGGAGCTGTTTTTT	CASSRGQGARTGELFF
-	-	TRBV19	TRBJ1-6	TGTGCCAGTAGTATAGAACTTGAGGGCGGTAATTCACCCCTCCACTTT	CASSIELEGGNSPLHF
-	-	TRBV7-9	TRBJ2-4	TGTGCCAGCAGCTTAGTGCTGGCCTCTTTAGCCAAAAACATTCAGTACTTC	CASSLVLASLAKNIQYF
-	-	TRBV19	TRBJ1-5	TGTGCCAGTAGCGGATCGGGTTTTCAGCCCCAGCATTTT	CASSGSGFQPQHF
few	TRBD1	TRBV27	TRBJ2-2	TGTGCCAGCAGCTCAACTGGACAGGTGACGACCGGGGAGCTGTTTTTT	CASSSTGQVTTGELFF
once	-	TRBV5-1	TRBJ2-1	TGCGCCAGCAGCTTGGCCTACGGGGTCAACAATGAGCAGTTCTTC	CASSLAYGVNNEQFF
few	-	TRBV7-2	TRBJ1-1	TGTGCCAGCAGTACAGGGCCTGAAGCTTTCTTT	CASSTGPEAFF
-	TRBD1	TRBV6-5	TRBJ1-1	TGTGCCAGCAGTTACCGACAGGGGGCTGGGACTGAAGCTTTCTTT	CASSYRQGAGTEAFF
-	-	TRBV5-1	TRBJ1-1	TGCGCCAGCAGCATGTCGGGAATGAACACTGAAGCTTTCTTT	CASSMSGMNTEAFF
-	TRBD2	TRBV5-1	TRBJ2-2	TGCGCCAGCAGCCAGCGCGGGACTAGCGGCCAAAACACCGGGGAGCTGTTTTTT	CASSQRGTSGQNTGELFF
many	TRBD1	TRBV6-5	TRBJ2-5	TGTGCCAGCAGTAAGGGACAGGAAGAGACCCAGTACTTC	CASSKGQEETQYF
-	TRBD1	TRBV7-7	TRBJ2-5	TGTGCTAGCAGCTTCGGGACAGGGGGCCAAGAGACCCAGTACTTC	CASSFGTGGQETQYF
-	-	TRBV11-3	TRBJ2-3	TGTGCCAGCAGTTTGACACCTAGCACAGATACGCAGTATTTT	CASSLTPSTDTQYF
once	-	TRBV7-9	TRBJ1-3	TGTGCCAGCAGCCTGTCGAGTTCTGGAAACACCATATATTTT	CASSLSSSGNTIYF
-	-	TRBV2	TRBJ2-6	TGTGCCAGCAGAGCCTTCCGGGGTTCTGGGGCCAACGTCCTGACTTTC	CASRAFRGSGANVLTF
-	-	TRBV5-1	TRBJ1-1	TGCGCCAGCAGCGAGGGAAATGACGGCACTGAAGCTTTCTTT	CASSEGNDGTEAFF
-	-	TRBV10-3	TRBJ2-5	TGTGCCATCAGTGGGCCAGGGAAGAGAGAGACCCAGTACTTC	CAISGPGKRETQYF
-	-	TRBV6-5	TRBJ2-5	TGTGCCAGCAGTCGCTCCCAAATCGGAGAGACCCAGTACTTC	CASSRSQIGETQYF
-	-	TRBV3-1/TRBV3-2	TRBJ2-3	TGTGCCAGCAGCCAAGAAACAGGCACAGATACGCAGTATTTT	CASSQETGTDTQYF
-	TRBD2	TRBV5-1	TRBJ2-7	TGCGCCAGCAGCGGGACTAGCGTCTCCTACGAGCAGTACTTC	CASSGTSVSYEQYF
few	TRBD1	TRBV28	TRBJ1-1	TGTGCCAGCAGTATATCCCGGGGACGTCCAGGGGGCCCTGAAGCTTTCTTT	CASSISRGRPGGPEAFF
once	TRBD2	TRBV2	TRBJ2-1	TGTGCCAGCAGTGCCACTCTAGCGGGAGGGGTCAATGAGCAGTTCTTC	CASSATLAGGVNEQFF
-	TRBD1	TRBV2	TRBJ1-5	TGTGCCAGCAGTGTCCCCTCACCGTCGGGATCGACAGGGTCCAATCAGCCCCAGCATTTT	CASSVPSPSGSTGSNQPQHF
-	-	TRBV5-1	TRBJ1-2	TGCGCCAGCAACCCAGGGGTTAACTATGGCTACACCTTC	CASNPGVNYGYTF
once	-	TRBV12-3/TRBV12-4	TRBJ1-2	TGTGCCAGCAGTTACTTGACAGACTCCGGCTACACCTTC	CASSYLTDSGYTF
-	-	TRBV7-2	TRBJ1-3	TGTGCCAGCAGCTTAGAAATAGCCGGAAACACCATATATTTT	CASSLEIAGNTIYF
-	-	TRBV5-6	TRBJ1-2	TGTGCCAGCAGCTTGTTCGACAGGTCGGGATTGGGCTACACCTTC	CASSLFDRSGLGYTF
-	-	TRBV7-9	TRBJ2-1	TGTGCCAGCAGCTTGGAACTAGCTTGGAATGAGCAGTTCTTC	CASSLELAWNEQFF
-	TRBD1	TRBV9	TRBJ1-1	TGTGCCAGCAGCGTAAATCAGGGGGACACTGAAGCTTTCTTT	CASSVNQGDTEAFF
once	-	TRBV3-1/TRBV3-2	TRBJ2-1	TGTGCCAGCAGCCAGAGTGGACAGCACTTTAATGAGCAGTTCTTC	CASSQSGQHFNEQFF
-	TRBD2	TRBV5-4	TRBJ2-5	TGTGCCAGCAGTTTGGGACTAGCGGGAGGAGAGACCCAGTACTTC	CASSLGLAGGETQYF
-	TRBD1	TRBV29-1	TRBJ2-1	TGCAGCACAGACAGGGGGCCGGATGAGCAGTTCTTC	CSTDRGPDEQFF
-	-	TRBV5-1	TRBJ1-5	TGCGCCAGCAGCTTCGGTGGAGGTAGCAATCAGCCCCAGCATTTT	CASSFGGGSNQPQHF
-	-	TRBV6-5	TRBJ1-1	TGTGCCAGCAGGTATAGGGGATTCACTGAAGCTTTCTTT	CASRYRGFTEAFF
-	-	TRBV7-9	TRBJ1-1	TGTGCCGGGCAGGTTCGCATGAACACTGAAGCTTTCTTT	CAGQVRMNTEAFF
-	-	TRBV28	TRBJ2-7	TGTGCCAGCAGCGCGGTAGGCTCCTTAACCTACGAGCAGTACTTC	CASSAVGSLTYEQYF
-	TRBD2	TRBV13	TRBJ2-1	TGTGCCAGCAGCTTAGCGACTAGCGGGAGAAGGTACAATGAGCAGTTCTTC	CASSLATSGRRYNEQFF
-	-	TRBV6-5	TRBJ1-3	TGTGCCAGCAGTTACAGGAGACCCCAATCTGGAAACACCATATATTTT	CASSYRRPQSGNTIYF
-	TRBD1	TRBV24-1	TRBJ1-5	TGTGCCACCAGTACCCATGGACCCGGGGACAGGGCGGAGTATAGCAATCAGCCCCAGCATTTT	CATSTHGPGDRAEYSNQPQHF